A selection of T cell receptor beta chains follows, all from one sample in a study of OX40 agonist ivuxolimab in advanced cancers. Sequencing used immunoSEQ multiplex PCR; TCRdb keeps in-frame clones, though not all of them. The sample has roughly 60,000 clones, 80% to 90% seen once; the top ten hold around 1.9%. Sample: CD4+ or CD8+ T cells sorted from blood, taken in a trial of the OX40 agonist ivuxolimab. The source is an adult with an advanced solid tumor such as melanoma, head and neck, liver or kidney cancer. Both conserved end residues are part of each CDR3.

CDR3: CASSPGPGAVNYGYTF
V: TRBV5-6
length: 16
J: TRBJ1-2

CDR3: CASSPNPGLESNEQFF
V: TRBV27
length: 16
J: TRBJ2-1

CDR3: CASSPTASGANTEAFF
V: TRBV5-4
length: 16
J: TRBJ1-1

CDR3: CASRARSTGELFF
V: TRBV19
length: 13
J: TRBJ2-2

CDR3: CASSLAGGNEQFF
V: TRBV7-2
length: 13
J: TRBJ2-1

CDR3: CASSFLLAGDNEQFF
V: TRBV5-1
length: 15
J: TRBJ2-1

CDR3: CASSIGLRKAKNIQYF
V: TRBV19
length: 16
J: TRBJ2-4

CDR3: CASSVAKTGLNGYTF
V: TRBV9
length: 15
J: TRBJ1-2

CDR3: CASSLVSSGRARSYNEQFF
V: TRBV11-1
length: 19
J: TRBJ2-1

CDR3: CASSLGGLGGEQYF
V: TRBV7-7
length: 14
J: TRBJ2-7

CDR3: CAISEAGSGNTIYF
V: TRBV10-3
length: 14
J: TRBJ1-3

CDR3: CASSPRVSRYSNQPQHF
V: TRBV19
length: 17
J: TRBJ1-5

CDR3: CSASSDYGYTF
V: TRBV20-1
length: 11
J: TRBJ1-2

CDR3: CASSWAGSSGNTIYF
V: TRBV6-5
length: 15
J: TRBJ1-3

CDR3: CASSGASGTQETQYF
V: TRBV2
length: 15
J: TRBJ2-5

CDR3: CASSQGFSGRDTGELFF
V: TRBV4-1
length: 17
J: TRBJ2-2

CDR3: CASSPDGGLYQPQHF
V: TRBV5-1
length: 15
J: TRBJ1-5

CDR3: CSVGLEYNEQFF
V: TRBV29-1
length: 12
J: TRBJ2-1

CDR3: CASKYQQGPGELFF
V: TRBV2
length: 14
J: TRBJ2-2

CDR3: CASSSGTTANTGELFF
V: TRBV5-4
length: 16
J: TRBJ2-2

CDR3: CASDGGRAFF
V: TRBV2
length: 10
J: TRBJ1-1

CDR3: CASSLALSKTNYGYTF
V: TRBV5-1
length: 16
J: TRBJ1-2

CDR3: CASSQSGRVGLTGGLDQPQHF
V: TRBV23-1
length: 21
J: TRBJ1-5

CDR3: CASSHSFPGREQYF
V: TRBV5-1
length: 14
J: TRBJ2-7

CDR3: CASSQWSGNMNTEAFF
V: TRBV14
length: 16
J: TRBJ1-1

CDR3: CASSPGTMIETQYF
V: TRBV18
length: 14
J: TRBJ2-5

CDR3: CATSRGSPGSYGYTF
V: TRBV15
length: 15
J: TRBJ1-2

CDR3: CASNAGVDTQYF
V: TRBV2
length: 12
J: TRBJ2-3

CDR3: CASSDGQNEKLFF
V: TRBV6-4
length: 13
J: TRBJ1-4

CDR3: CASSLVGLPFHNEQFF
V: TRBV11-3
length: 16
J: TRBJ2-1

CDR3: CASSWNRGESPLHF
V: TRBV6-1
length: 14
J: TRBJ1-6

CDR3: CASSSGTAPSALHF
V: TRBV5-4
length: 14
J: TRBJ1-6

CDR3: CASSEGRQGAPGELFF
V: TRBV6-1
length: 16
J: TRBJ2-2

CDR3: CASTPYTSGTTEAFF
V: TRBV19
length: 15
J: TRBJ1-1

CDR3: CTSSQETSGSNEQFF
V: TRBV1
length: 15
J: TRBJ2-1

CDR3: CASSVTSGEKLFF
V: TRBV7-9
length: 13
J: TRBJ1-4

CDR3: CASKTGTGNTGELFF
V: TRBV9
length: 15
J: TRBJ2-2

CDR3: CASSLTSGGNTGELFF
V: TRBV11-2
length: 16
J: TRBJ2-2

CDR3: CASSLKMGGTEAFF
V: TRBV11-1
length: 14
J: TRBJ1-1

CDR3: CASSLRDTGSTDTQYF
V: TRBV7-2
length: 16
J: TRBJ2-3

CDR3: CASSIRQGAVTEAFF
V: TRBV6-5
length: 15
J: TRBJ1-1

CDR3: CASGEGGHMNTEAFF
V: TRBV27
length: 15
J: TRBJ1-1

CDR3: CASSESGTGENSPLHF
V: TRBV25-1
length: 16
J: TRBJ1-6

CDR3: CASSLGRSGREQFF
V: TRBV14
length: 14
J: TRBJ2-1

CDR3: CASRRDSSYNEQFF
V: TRBV11-3
length: 14
J: TRBJ2-1

CDR3: CASTLAGYNEQFF
V: TRBV13
length: 13
J: TRBJ2-1

CDR3: CASRAWETQYF
V: TRBV7-2
length: 11
J: TRBJ2-5

CDR3: CASSQRLNQPQHF
V: TRBV4-2
length: 13
J: TRBJ1-5

CDR3: CASSPPQGIYNYGYTF
V: TRBV18
length: 16
J: TRBJ1-2

CDR3: CASSLLGSYEQYF
V: TRBV7-8
length: 13
J: TRBJ2-7

CDR3: CASSYSPPSYGYTF
V: TRBV6-5
length: 14
J: TRBJ1-2

CDR3: CATSRDTGGVGAFF
V: TRBV15
length: 14
J: TRBJ1-1

CDR3: CASSLGPGQGSYEQYF
V: TRBV5-1
length: 16
J: TRBJ2-7